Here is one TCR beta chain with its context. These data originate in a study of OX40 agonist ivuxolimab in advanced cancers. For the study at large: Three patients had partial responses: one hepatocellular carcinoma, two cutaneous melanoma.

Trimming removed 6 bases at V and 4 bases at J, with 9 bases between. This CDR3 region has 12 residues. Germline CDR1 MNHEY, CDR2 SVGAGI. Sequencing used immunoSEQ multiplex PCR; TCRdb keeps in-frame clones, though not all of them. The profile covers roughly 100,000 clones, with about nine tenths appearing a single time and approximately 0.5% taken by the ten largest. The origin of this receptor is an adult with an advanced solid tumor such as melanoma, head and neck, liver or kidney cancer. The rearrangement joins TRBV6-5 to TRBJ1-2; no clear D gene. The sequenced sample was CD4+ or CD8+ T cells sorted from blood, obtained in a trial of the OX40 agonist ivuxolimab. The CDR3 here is CASRAEPYGYTF. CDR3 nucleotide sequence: TGTGCCAGCAGGGCCGAGCCCTATGGCTACACCTTC.